Listed below are T cell receptor beta chains from one sample, sequenced in a study of T cells expressing NK-cell markers. TCRdb re-called the 5' RACE reads and shows each CDR3 protein once, DNA omitted. The table for this sample gives fewer than 300,000 distinct CDR3 sequences. The sequencing sample was made of blood T cells: a sorted CD56 or NKG2C T cell subset, CD4+ or CD8+ T cells, or bulk PBMC T cells (not recorded which). The receptors shown here come from a woman between 18 and 75 years old in good health. Both conserved end residues are part of each CDR3.

V	J	CDR3
TRBV29-1	TRBJ2-1	CSVAGGATVPYNEQFF
TRBV20-1	TRBJ2-2	CSASRTNTGELFF
TRBV20-1	TRBJ2-5	CSARLLQGQETQYF
TRBV27	TRBJ2-5	CASSTRVAGETQYF
TRBV5-1	TRBJ1-1	CASSSETGYGTEAFF
TRBV25-1	TRBJ2-5	CASSEGSAGARSETQYF
TRBV5-1	TRBJ1-1	CASSAGQPNTEAFF
TRBV19	TRBJ2-7	CASSMVGGSYEQYF
TRBV20-1	TRBJ2-7	CSARGLGPAHEQYF
TRBV20-1	TRBJ1-2	CSVRDATYGYTF
TRBV6-1	TRBJ2-7	CASSQGPYYEQYF
TRBV7-2	TRBJ1-2	CASSLFREAYGYTF
TRBV6-2/TRBV6-3	TRBJ2-2	CASSYFRLQGPYGNTGELFF
TRBV6-5	TRBJ1-1	CASSGGRPEAFF
TRBV20-1	TRBJ2-3	CSATGTDTQYF
TRBV6-5	TRBJ1-4	CASSYIQTGSGEKLFF
TRBV12-3/TRBV12-4	TRBJ2-4	CASSRTGGNIQYF
TRBV7-2	TRBJ1-6	CASSLWGGSYNSPLHF
TRBV25-1	TRBJ2-5	CASSSSEIQETQYF
TRBV18	TRBJ2-1	CASSPRLTDNEQFF
TRBV4-3	TRBJ2-1	CASSQALDRESRYNEQFF
TRBV20-1	TRBJ2-1	CSARATSVFYNEQFF
TRBV5-1	TRBJ1-2	CASSFDGRKGYGYTF
TRBV29-1	TRBJ1-2	CSVVGTGGLDYGYTF
TRBV29-1	TRBJ2-1	CSVDPGHQGNEQFF
TRBV19	TRBJ2-2	CASRVAPGELFF
TRBV20-1	TRBJ2-3	CSAREGLAPGTDTQYF
TRBV5-8	TRBJ2-2	CASSLWGTGELFF
TRBV11-2	TRBJ2-5	CASSLDGVRRGTQYF
TRBV5-1	TRBJ2-1	CASSRDGGVYNEQFF
TRBV4-2	TRBJ1-1	CASSQAGSTEAFF
TRBV9	TRBJ1-4	CASSMTPGAREKLFF
TRBV29-1	TRBJ2-3	CSVEGTGGLTDTQYF
TRBV12-3/TRBV12-4	TRBJ1-2	CASSYRDRAGNGYTF
TRBV5-1	TRBJ2-2	CASSRISGSTGELFF
TRBV29-1	TRBJ2-1	CSVEVGTASSYNEQFF
TRBV30	TRBJ1-4	CAWRRDSLLFF
TRBV5-1	TRBJ1-5	CASSLYLGANQPQHF
TRBV7-2	TRBJ2-2	CASSRNRMAASTGELFF